Below, one TCR beta chain is given with its context. The CDR3 has 13 amino acids. Germline values: CDR1 MDHEN, CDR2 SYDVKM. V was trimmed by 6 bases and J by 5 bases, leaving 14 bases between them. These data belong to a study of early stage breast cancer tumors. Looking at the study overall: The ER+/PR+/HER2- tumors included fewer than ten ductal and four lobular carcinomas.

Clones were sequenced by immunoSEQ multiplex PCR, and TCRdb holds only the in-frame ones, with some missing. The table shows approximately 10,000 clones, with 64% occurring only once. The sequencing input was breast tumor tissue. This TCR was recovered from a person in their sixties with breast cancer. This chain uses TRBV28 with TRBJ2-7, with D perhaps matching TRBD1 or TRBD2 (5 bases each). Written as DNA, the CDR3 is TGTGCCAGCAGGCTGCCCGGGGACGACGAGCAGTACTTC. It translates to CASRLPGDDEQYF.